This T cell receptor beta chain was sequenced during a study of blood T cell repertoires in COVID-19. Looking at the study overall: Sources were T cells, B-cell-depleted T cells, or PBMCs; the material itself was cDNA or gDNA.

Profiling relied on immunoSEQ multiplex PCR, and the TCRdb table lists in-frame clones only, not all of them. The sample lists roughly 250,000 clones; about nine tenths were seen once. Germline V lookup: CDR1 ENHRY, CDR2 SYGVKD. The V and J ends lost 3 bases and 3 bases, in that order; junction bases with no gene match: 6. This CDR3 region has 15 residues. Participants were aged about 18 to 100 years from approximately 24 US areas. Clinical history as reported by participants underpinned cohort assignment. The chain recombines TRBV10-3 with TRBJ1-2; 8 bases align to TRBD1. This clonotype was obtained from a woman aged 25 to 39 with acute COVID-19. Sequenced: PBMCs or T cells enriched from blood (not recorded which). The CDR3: CAISDPTGGHYGYTF. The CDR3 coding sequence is TGTGCCATCAGTGACCCCACAGGGGGTCACTATGGCTACACCTTC.